Each of the 11 T cell receptor beta chains below was sequenced from the same sample in a study of blood T cell repertoires in COVID-19. Only in-frame clones appear in the TCRdb table, and some are missing; sequencing was by immunoSEQ multiplex PCR. The sample holds 250,000 to 350,000 clones; approximately 92% are singletons and the top ten take over 2%. The sample taken for sequencing was PBMCs or T cells enriched from blood (not recorded which). These receptors originate from a woman under 30 who had recovered from COVID-19.

The chain recombines TRBV7-2 with TRBJ1-1, with TRBD1 matching 9 bases. Germline V gene data show CDR1 as SGHTA and CDR2 as FQGNSA. The V gene end was trimmed by 3 bases and the J gene end by 6 bases; junction bases not matched to a gene: 8. This CDR3 contains 15 residues. The CDR3 spells CASSFAGTGPAEAFF. CDR3 nucleotides: TGTGCCAGCAGCTTCGCCGGGACAGGGCCTGCTGAAGCTTTCTTT.

This clone was counted once. The chain is built from TRBV5-6 and TRBJ1-2; 8 positions match TRBD1. The CDR3 sequence is 13 residues long. Germline lookup yields CDR1 SGHDT and CDR2 YYEEEE. Germline trimming cut 2 bases from V and 6 bases from J; bases unmatched to any gene: 3. The chain's CDR3 is CASSFGTGDGYTF. Written as DNA, the CDR3 is TGTGCCAGCAGCTTCGGGACAGGCGATGGCTACACCTTC.

This clone was seen only once. The genes are TRBV5-1 and TRBJ1-2, with 9 bases matching TRBD1. The CDR3 consists of 14 residues. CDR1 and CDR2 (germline): SGHRS, YFSETQ. Trimming removed 7 bases from V and 4 bases from J; junction bases left unmatched: 8. The CDR3 is CASSPDRGFYGYTF. The CDR3 DNA reads TGCGCCAGCTCCCCGGACAGGGGATTCTATGGCTACACCTTC.

This sequence joins TRBV6-6 and TRBJ1-4, with D unclear. Per the germline V gene, CDR1 is MNHNY and CDR2 is SVGAGI (reference sequence). The CDR3 has 15 residues. V shed 3 bases and J shed 0 bases, with 8 bases lying between them. CDR3 residues: CASSYSVATNEKLFF. Written as DNA, the CDR3 is TGTGCCAGCAGTTATTCAGTTGCAACTAATGAAAAACTGTTTTTT.

The chain employs TRBV18 and TRBJ2-1; 8 bases map to TRBD2. The junction had 7 bases not matched to a gene; V was cut back by 0 bases and J by 3 bases. The CDR3 is 17 residues long. CDR1 and CDR2 from the germline V gene are KGHSH and LQKENI. CDR3 in amino acids: CASSPPVGLGDYNEQFF. Here the CDR3 DNA reads TGTGCCAGCTCACCACCGGTGGGACTAGGGGACTACAATGAGCAGTTCTTC. Full variable domain (missing parts from reference TRBV18 and TRBJ2-1): NAGVMQNPRHLVRRRGQEARLRCSPMKGHSHVYWYRQLPEEGLKFMVYLQKENIIDESGMPKERFSAEFPKEGPSILRIQQVVRGDSAAYFCASSPPVGLGDYNEQFFGPGTRLTVL.

The rearrangement links TRBV28 to TRBJ1-6; no clear D. Germline lookup yields CDR1 MDHEN and CDR2 SYDVKM. Trimming removed 2 bases at V and 1 base at J, with 9 bases between. This CDR3 region has 16 residues. CDR3 nucleotides: TGTGCCAGCAGTTTAAGCCGGGGTTCCTATAATTCACCCCTCCACTTT. The encoded protein is CASSLSRGSYNSPLHF.

This clone was detected a few times. V usage is TRBV5-6 and J usage is TRBJ1-2; a weak D match, TRBD1 (6 bases). The ends were cut back, 1 base at V and 0 bases at J, with 7 bases in the middle. The CDR3 runs 14 residues. CDR1 and CDR2 (germline): SGHDT, YYEEEE. This CDR3 reads CASSLRDTNYGYTF. DNA of the CDR3: TGTGCCAGCAGCTTGCGGGACACTAACTATGGCTACACCTTC.

This clone came up once. This chain joins TRBV5-1 and TRBJ2-5, with 12 bases identical to TRBD2. CDR1 SGHRS and CDR2 YFSETQ come from the germline V gene. This CDR3 is 17 amino acids long. V shed 4 bases, J shed 1 base, and the junction held 8 bases outside the gene matches. In DNA, the CDR3 is TGCGCCAGCAGCCAGCTTAAGACTAGCGGGGGCCAAGAGACCCAGTACTTC. Translating gives CASSQLKTSGGQETQYF.

J is TRBJ2-1 and V is TRBV9; 9 bases fit TRBD2. The length of the CDR3 is 16 residues. Losses at the gene ends were 0 bases for V and 11 bases for J; bases not matched to a gene: 12. Germline lookup yields CDR1 SGDLS and CDR2 YYNGEE. CDR3 nucleotides: TGTGCCAGCAGCGTAGAAAGAACTGGCGGGGGGGGCAAGCAGTTCTTC. It is translated as CASSVERTGGGGKQFF.

About this clone itself: Other DNA sequences within the sample encode an identical CDR3. The chain uses TRBV5-8 and TRBJ1-5, with a tentative D call TRBD1 (5 bases). The length of the CDR3 is 13 residues. The germline V gene encodes CDR1 SGHTS and CDR2 YDEGEE. V shed 2 bases and J shed 5 bases, with 8 bases lying between them. CDR3 loop: CASSFVGDQPQHF. CDR3 bases: TGTGCCAGCAGCTTTGTAGGGGATCAGCCCCAGCATTTT.

The rearrangement joins TRBV5-1 to TRBJ1-2; weak D call: TRBD1 (5 bases). The CDR3 consists of 13 residues. Trimming took 0 bases from V and 10 from J, leaving 13 bases between them. CDR1 is SGHRS and CDR2 is YFSETQ in the germline V gene. CDR3 bases: TGCGCCAGCAGCTTGGAGGGGTGGGATCTCTACACCTTC. It is translated as CASSLEGWDLYTF.